This T cell receptor (beta chain) stems from a study of cytomegalovirus exposure and HLA in healthy donors. TCRdb's copy holds only in-frame clones and misses some; the assay was immunoSEQ multiplex PCR. The sample records tens of thousands of clones, roughly 84% being singletons. This receptor was obtained from a woman under 30 in good health and CMV-seropositive. The sample taken for sequencing was PBMCs.

The chain's CDR3 is CASSQDSSYEQYF. In DNA, the CDR3 is TGCGCCAGCAGCCAGGACAGTTCCTACGAGCAGTACTTC. The chain combines TRBV4-3 with TRBJ2-7; possible D gene TRBD1, 6 bases. Per germline, CDR1 LGHNA and CDR2 YSLEER. V dropped 3 bases and J dropped 1 base, with 7 bases sitting between them. The CDR3 is made up of 13 amino acids.